The clone carrying this T cell receptor beta chain was seen a few times. There are 15 residues in the CDR3. V was cut by 4 bases and J by 6 bases, with 14 bases left in between. Germline CDR1 and CDR2: KGHDR and SFDVKD. This entry belongs to a study of T-cell reconstitution after alpha-beta-depleted transplantation in children. The TCRbeta library incorporated unique molecular identifiers. TCRdb reprocessed the PCR reads with MiXCR, giving one entry per CDR3 protein. The repertoire holds about 980,000 distinct CDR3 sequences, with roughly 29% as singletons. The chain joins TRBV24-1 to TRBJ2-2; D is possibly TRBD1 or TRBD2 (6 bases each). The receptor comes from a boy less than two years old who had a stem cell transplant for SCID, so the T cells may come from the graft donor. The material was PBMCs, mostly from graft donor cells, obtained 360 days after TCRalphabeta/CD19-depleted stem cell transplant. CDR3 sequence: CATSESGVAAGELFF. CDR3 DNA sequence: TGTGCCACCAGTGAGTCAGGGGTAGCGGCCGGGGAGCTGTTTTTT.